The 10 T cell receptor beta chains listed next were all sequenced from one sample in a study of cytomegalovirus exposure and HLA in healthy donors. A multiplex PCR was run with 60 Vbeta primers and 13 Jbeta primers. TCRdb's table, derived via immunoSEQ multiplex PCR, lists solely in-frame clones and lacks some. The sample contains under 150,000 clones, 80% of which appear only once. The sequenced material came from PBMCs. The receptors were sampled from a male donor in good health and CMV-seronegative.

The chain links TRBV6-7 to TRBJ2-7, with 9 nucleotides matching TRBD2. TRBV6-7 is reported as an ORF; its role is uncertain. V lost 1 base to trimming and J lost 3 bases; unmatched junction nucleotides: 7. The CDR3 totals 16 residues. The CDR3 DNA is TGTGCCAGCAGTTACTTTAGGACTAGCGCAGTCTACGAGCAGTACTTC. This translates into CASSYFRTSAVYEQYF.

The rearrangement uses TRBV2 and TRBJ1-6; 9 bases line up with TRBD1. This CDR3 contains 17 residues. The germline gives CDR1 SNHLY, CDR2 FYNNEI. With 7 bases clipped from V and 4 bases from J, the junction kept 11 bases outside the gene matches. The CDR3 nucleotides read TGTGCCAGCACCCCGGGACAGGGTTCTAGATATAATTCACCCCTCCACTTT. Amino acids: CASTPGQGSRYNSPLHF.

There are a few counts of this clone. The chain is built from TRBV28 and TRBJ1-5, with D possibly matching TRBD1 (6 bases). This CDR3 is 13 amino acids long. Germline assignment: CDR1 MDHEN and CDR2 SYDVKM. The V and J ends lost 11 bases and 7 bases respectively, with 18 bases between them. The CDR3, as DNA: TGTGCCGCGACAAGAGGGGGACGACAGCCCCAGCATTTT. As protein: CAATRGGRQPQHF.

The chain couples TRBV30 to TRBJ2-7; TRBD2 is a possible D gene (6 bases). In germline, CDR1 is GTSNPN, CDR2 SVGIG (reference sequence). The CDR3 sequence is 13 residues long. The ends were cut back, 3 bases at V and 7 bases at J, with 16 bases in the middle. The CDR3 here is CAWRGDPGGEQYF. In nucleotides, the CDR3 is TGTGCCTGGAGGGGGGATCCCGGGGGTGAGCAGTACTTC.

The gene calls are TRBV23-1 and TRBJ2-6; D is ambiguous. TRBV23-1 is marked as an open reading frame, function uncertain. The V gene lost 6 bases and the J gene lost 0 bases, with 21 bases spanning the gap. The length of the CDR3 is 19 residues. The CDR3: CASRQLPEENFSGANVLTF. The CDR3 bases are TGCGCCAGCAGACAACTCCCCGAGGAAAACTTCTCTGGGGCCAACGTCCTGACTTTC.

V and J are TRBV6-1 and TRBJ1-2; 7 bases line up with TRBD1. The germline CDR1 and CDR2 sequences are MNHNS and SASEGT. V gave up 1 base and J gave up 4 bases; unmatched junction bases: 6. This CDR3 comprises 15 residues. The CDR3 region has the DNA TGTGCCAGCAGTGAAGTGACAGGGTCCTTCTATGGCTACACCTTC. Its protein product is CASSEVTGSFYGYTF.

Only one count was recorded for this clone. An end of the junction differs from the germline gene, which may be a read error. The chain recombines TRBV7-9 with TRBJ1-2; 7 bases align to TRBD1. In germline, CDR1 is SEHNR, CDR2 FQNEAQ (reference sequence). The CDR3 extends over 13 amino acids. The CDR3 DNA reads as TGTTCCAGCAGCTCTAACGACAGGGCTGGCTACACCTTC. It is translated as CSSSSNDRAGYTF.

The CDR3: CASSSGLAGLETQYF. CDR3 nucleotide sequence: TGTGCCAGCAGCTCGGGACTAGCGGGTTTAGAGACCCAGTACTTC. The chain joins TRBV7-2 to TRBJ2-5; 12 bases match TRBD2. Trimming cost V 4 bases and J 4 bases; bases outside gene matches: 4. The CDR3 has 15 residues. Germline CDR1 reads SGHTA; CDR2 reads FQGNSA.

The rearrangement links TRBV6-6 to TRBJ2-1; perhaps TRBD2 as D (6 bases). The CDR3 length is 16 residues. Between the trimmed V and J ends, which lost 6 bases and 3 bases, there was a span of 18 bases. CDR1 is MNHNY, CDR2 SVGAGI, per germline (reference sequence). CDR3 loop: CASSRTSLLGYNEQFF. The DNA of the CDR3 is TGTGCCAGCAGCCGTACTAGCCTTCTGGGCTACAATGAGCAGTTCTTC.

V is TRBV18 and J is TRBJ2-1; 7 bases line up with TRBD1. This CDR3 spans 15 amino acids. Germline CDR1 and CDR2: KGHSH and LQKENI. V dropped 5 bases and J dropped 5; count of bases not matched to a gene: 9. The CDR3 DNA is TGTGCCAGCTCAGCACGAAGGGACAGCAACAATGAGCAGTTCTTC. Its translation is CASSARRDSNNEQFF.